Below, 27 T cell receptor beta chains from the same sample are listed, as sequenced in a study of beta chain features in type 1 diabetes listed by TCRdb under 2018. The method behind the library was the immunoSEQ multiplex PCR assay. The entire isolated RNA was reverse transcribed using the High Capacity cDNA Reverse Transcription Kit, and thus expressed TCRB transcripts were sequenced. TCRdb mirrors the immuneACCESS table, restricted to in-frame sequences. Some clones are absent from its copies; in checked studies, under half trace to an unresolved V gene, and the reason for the others is unknown. This sample gives around 40,000 clones in total; roughly 56% of them show up just once. The ten largest account for around 2.1% of the sample. Sequenced: Tregs from blood. The sample's cell subset or site, from its label and the paper: regulatory CD4+ T cells. Every receptor here comes from a woman under 30 in good health.

CDR3 amino acids: CASSSLAVVTTGWEQYF. CDR3 DNA: TGTGCCAGCAGCTCCTTGGCGGTGGTTACTACGGGGTGGGAGCAGTACTTC. This chain joins TRBV7-2 and TRBJ2-7; a weak D match, TRBD2 (5 bases). Trimming cost V 4 bases and J 7 bases, with 26 bases left between them. Per germline, CDR1 SGHTA and CDR2 FQGNSA. The CDR3 length is 17 residues. Variable domain in full (rest from reference TRBV7-2 and TRBJ2-7): GAGVSQSPSNKVTEKGKDVELRCDPISGHTALYWYRQSLGQGLEFLIYFQGNSAPDKSGLPSDRFSAERTGGSVSTLTIQRTQQEDSAVYLCASSSLAVVTTGWEQYFGPGTRLTVT.

The V and J genes are TRBV7-3 and TRBJ2-2; tentative D call: TRBD1 (6 bases). The CDR3 consists of 16 residues. V dropped 5 bases and J dropped 1 base, with 14 bases sitting between them. Germline CDR1 and CDR2: SGHTA and FQGTGA. CDR3 amino acids: CASSPPQGRNTGELFF. The CDR3 DNA reads as TGTGCCAGCAGCCCCCCGCAGGGGAGGAACACCGGGGAGCTGTTTTTT.

The sample holds a few counts of this clone. The chain recombines TRBV13 with TRBJ1-1; 8 positions match TRBD1. The V gene end was trimmed by 3 bases and the J gene end by 6 bases; junction bases not matched to a gene: 9. CDR3 length: 15 residues. Germline-derived CDR1 and CDR2 are PRHDT and FYEKMQ (reference sequence). CDR3 in amino acids: CASSLLRTGSPEAFF. The CDR3 nucleotides read TGTGCCAGCAGCTTGCTAAGGACAGGGTCCCCTGAAGCTTTCTTT.

The chain carries TRBV5-3 and TRBJ2-7, with D maybe TRBD2 (6 bases). TRBV5-3 belongs to the ORF category, with a function that is uncertain. The CDR3 runs to 14 residues. V lost 5 bases and J 2 bases, leaving 14 bases between the germline ends. The CDR3 here is CARRAGLHAYEQYF. CDR3 sequence (DNA): TGTGCCAGAAGGGCGGGGCTACACGCCTACGAGCAGTACTTC.

The rearrangement links TRBV18 to TRBJ2-1, with 7 positions matching TRBD2. V was pared by 0 bases and J by 6 bases, with 8 bases of the junction left unmatched. The CDR3 has 16 residues. Germline CDR1 and CDR2: KGHSH and LQKENI. The CDR3 region is CASSPPVRERGNEQFF. CDR3 coding DNA: TGTGCCAGCTCACCACCAGTAAGGGAGCGGGGCAATGAGCAGTTCTTC.

J is TRBJ2-2 and V is TRBV4-2; tentative D call: TRBD2 (7 bases). V was pared by 5 bases and J by 1 base, with 14 bases between. Germline V gene data show CDR1 as LGHNA and CDR2 as YNFKEQ. This CDR3 has 16 amino acids. The CDR3 here is CASSVRGDKNTGELFF. The CDR3 nucleotides are TGTGCCAGCAGCGTCCGGGGGGACAAGAACACCGGGGAGCTGTTTTTT.

This clone was counted a few times. The chain couples TRBV7-2 to TRBJ2-1; 9 bases agree with TRBD2. Germline lookup yields CDR1 SGHTA and CDR2 FQGNSA. J was trimmed by 8 bases and V by 11 bases; bases with no gene match: 13. The CDR3 totals 14 residues. The CDR3 DNA sequence: TGTGCCGCGCACGGCGGGAGGGCCGGGGATGAGCAGTTCTTC. It translates to CAAHGGRAGDEQFF. Complete variable domain (other parts from reference TRBV7-2 and TRBJ2-1): GAGVSQSPSNKVTEKGKDVELRCDPISGHTALYWYRQSLGQGLEFLIYFQGNSAPDKSGLPSDRFSAERTGGSVSTLTIQRTQQEDSAVYLCAAHGGRAGDEQFFGPGTRLTVL.

The sample holds a few counts of this clone. The V call is TRBV30, the J call TRBJ2-1; the match to TRBD2 covers 9 bases. Looked up from germline, CDR1 is GTSNPN and CDR2 is SVGIG (reference sequence). This CDR3 spans 15 amino acids. The ends lost 4 bases at V and 1 base at J; junction bases unmatched: 5. The CDR3 nucleotides are TGTGCCTGGAAGAAGGCGGGAGGGTCCTACAATGAGCAGTTCTTC. Its translation is CAWKKAGGSYNEQFF.

In its sample, this clone was seen a few times. This chain joins TRBV5-1 and TRBJ2-2, with TRBD2 identical over 13 bases. J gave up 3 bases and V 4 bases, and 6 bases lay outside the gene matches. The CDR3 contains 17 residues. Per the germline V gene, CDR1 is SGHRS and CDR2 is YFSETQ. The CDR3 loop is CASSPGLAGAYTGELFF. CDR3 in DNA: TGCGCCAGCAGCCCCGGACTAGCGGGAGCCTACACCGGGGAGCTGTTTTTT.

In nucleotides, the CDR3 is TGCGCCAGCAGCTTGGGAGTCTTAACTAACACTGAAGCTTTCTTT. Its translation: CASSLGVLTNTEAFF. This rearrangement joins TRBV5-1 to TRBJ1-1; D call uncertain. Germline V gene sequence: CDR1 SGHRS, CDR2 YFSETQ. This CDR3 is 15 amino acids long. V was shortened by 0 bases and J by 2 bases, with 11 bases between the two germline ends.

This clone came up a few times. This rearrangement joins TRBV28 to TRBJ1-2; D is unclear. Germline assignment: CDR1 MDHEN and CDR2 SYDVKM. V was cut by 4 bases and J by 6 bases, with 9 bases left in between. The CDR3 has 12 amino acids. The CDR3 DNA sequence: TGTGCCAGCAGTTCCCGGGTCGATGGCTACACCTTC. Translating gives CASSSRVDGYTF.

J is TRBJ2-5 and V is TRBV28, with a tentative D call TRBD2 (5 bases). The germline V and J ends were trimmed by 4 bases and 5 bases, with 23 bases remaining between them. This CDR3 is built from 17 residues. Germline V gene lookup returns CDR1 MDHEN and CDR2 SYDVKM. The CDR3 DNA is TGTGCCAGCAGTTGGGAAGCCGGGAACAACCGTAGGGAGACCCAGTACTTC. This sequence encodes CASSWEAGNNRRETQYF.

A note on this clone: One junction end disagrees with the germline gene, perhaps due to a read error. The V and J genes are TRBV28 and TRBJ2-7; 10 positions match TRBD1. This CDR3 is 11 amino acids long. From germline, CDR1 is MDHEN and CDR2 SYDVKM. CDR3 residues: CASSSRDRGYF. The CDR3 region has the DNA TGTGCCAGCAGTTCTCGGGACAGGGGTTATTTC.

This clone appeared a few times. The V and J genes are TRBV7-8 and TRBJ2-7; D is unresolved. The CDR3 runs 13 residues. In germline, CDR1 is SGHVS, CDR2 FQNEAQ. V lost 2 bases to trimming and J lost 2 bases, with 7 bases between them. The CDR3 region is CASSLSGPYEQYF. As DNA, the CDR3 is TGTGCCAGCAGCTTATCGGGTCCCTACGAGCAGTACTTC.

This clone was observed a single time. The J gene is TRBJ1-6, the V gene TRBV28, with 7 bases fitting TRBD1. The CDR3 consists of 15 residues. The V gene's germline CDR1 is MDHEN and CDR2 SYDVKM. With 10 bases clipped from V and 0 bases from J, the junction kept 6 bases outside the gene matches. Here the CDR3 DNA reads TGTGCCACCAGGGGGACAAGCTCCTATAATTCACCCCTCCACTTT. Its translation is CATRGTSSYNSPLHF.

CDR3 sequence reads: CASSQDGYRADTQHF. The CDR3 bases are TGCGCCAGCAGCCAAGATGGGTACAGGGCAGATACGCAGCATTTT. The V call is TRBV4-1, the J call TRBJ2-3; TRBD1 might be the D (6 bases). The J call may be incorrect, as the DNA end agrees better with TRBJ1-5. Germline V lookup: CDR1 MGHRA, CDR2 YSYEKL. This CDR3 is built from 15 residues.

This clone was counted a few times. V and J are TRBV4-2 and TRBJ2-1; maybe TRBD2 (5 bases). Germline V gene lookup returns CDR1 LGHNA and CDR2 YNFKEQ. V was trimmed by 8 bases and J by 7 bases, leaving 21 bases between them. This CDR3 comprises 15 residues. The CDR3 sequence is CASQPGSGRRNEQFF. CDR3 bases: TGTGCCAGCCAGCCAGGTAGTGGGAGAAGGAATGAGCAGTTCTTC.

The chain employs TRBV6-1 and TRBJ1-1, with D possibly matching TRBD1 (5 bases). Trimming stripped 5 bases from V and 8 bases from J, with 15 bases between. Germline-derived CDR1 and CDR2 are MNHNS and SASEGT. This CDR3 is built from 13 residues. CDR3: CASSFYTGTEAFF. Here the CDR3 DNA reads TGTGCCAGCAGTTTCTATACAGGAACGGAAGCTTTCTTT.

In this sample, this clone turned up once. V gene TRBV28 combines with J gene TRBJ2-3; the D gene is possibly TRBD2 (5 bases). The germline V gene encodes CDR1 MDHEN and CDR2 SYDVKM. There are 15 residues in the CDR3. V lost 3 bases to trimming and J lost 3 bases, with 13 bases between them. CDR3 sequence (DNA): TGTGCCAGCAGTTTGTATGAGGGTAAAACAGATACGCAGTATTTT. This codes for CASSLYEGKTDTQYF.

This clone came up a few times. The chain carries TRBV6-6 and TRBJ1-5; D is unclear. The CDR3 length is 14 residues. V was pared by 2 bases and J by 4 bases, with 9 bases between. Germline CDR1 reads MNHNY; CDR2 reads SVGAGI (reference sequence). CDR3 loop: CASSYPRENQPQHF. CDR3 sequence (DNA): TGTGCCAGCAGTTACCCGAGAGAGAATCAGCCCCAGCATTTT.

This chain connects TRBV5-5 to TRBJ2-1; the D gene is possibly TRBD2 (6 bases). V was trimmed by 5 bases and J by 0 bases, leaving 18 bases between them. Per germline, CDR1 SGHKS and CDR2 YYEKEE (reference sequence). This CDR3 has 17 residues. CDR3 in amino acids: CASSPAGLTLSYNEQFF. In DNA form, the CDR3 reads TGTGCCAGCAGTCCGGCCGGACTAACACTCTCCTACAATGAGCAGTTCTTC. Looking up the rest from reference TRBV5-5 and TRBJ2-1 gives the full variable domain: DAGVTQSPTHLIKTRGQQVTLRCSPISGHKSVSWYQQVLGQGPQFIFQYYEKEERGRGNFPDRFSARQFPNYSSELNVNALLLGDSALYLCASSPAGLTLSYNEQFFGPGTRLTVL.

The table lists this clone with a count of one. CDR3 DNA: TGTGCCAGCAGCTTTATAGCGGGAGGCATGAATGAGCAGTTCTTC. It encodes CASSFIAGGMNEQFF. This sequence joins TRBV5-4 and TRBJ2-1, with 10 bases fitting TRBD2. The germline V gene has CDR1 SGHNT and CDR2 YYREEE (reference sequence). This CDR3 contains 15 residues. V lost 2 bases to trimming and J lost 7 bases; unmatched junction nucleotides: 6.

The V gene is TRBV7-9, the J gene TRBJ2-5, with 8 bases identical to TRBD1. V lost 5 bases to trimming and J lost 6 bases; unmatched junction nucleotides: 5. This CDR3 has 13 residues. The germline gives CDR1 SEHNR, CDR2 FQNEAQ (reference sequence). The CDR3 region has the DNA TGTGCCAGCAGCCAGGGGGCGGGGAAGACCCAGTACTTC. Amino acid sequence: CASSQGAGKTQYF.

The chain joins TRBV21-1 to TRBJ2-7; the table's D call of TRBD1 was not tested on the DNA. TRBV21-1 is assigned pseudogene status. The CDR3 length is 16 residues. CDR3 nucleotides: TGTGCCAGCAGCAAAGATTCGGGACAGGGGATCGGCGAGCAGTACTTC. Encoded protein: CASSKDSGQGIGEQYF.

The V gene is TRBV16, the J gene TRBJ1-5; 7 bases line up with TRBD1. Germline-derived CDR1 and CDR2 are KGHSY and FQNENV. Germline trimming cut 0 bases from V and 6 bases from J; bases unmatched to any gene: 5. CDR3 size: 15 residues. As DNA, the CDR3 is TGTGCCAGCAGCCAATCCGGGACAGCGTTTCAGCCCCAGCATTTT. Translating it yields CASSQSGTAFQPQHF.

The CDR3 sequence: CASSLGTGGNQPQHF. CDR3 bases: TGTGCCAGCAGTTTAGGGACAGGGGGCAATCAGCCCCAGCATTTT. The chain links TRBV28 to TRBJ1-5; 10 positions match TRBD1. V trimming: 2 bases; J trimming: 2 bases; junction bases outside the gene matches: 0. Germline V gives CDR1 MDHEN, CDR2 SYDVKM. The CDR3 is 15 residues long. Looking up the rest from reference TRBV28 and TRBJ1-5 gives the full variable domain: DVKVTQSSRYLVKRTGEKVFLECVQDMDHENMFWYRQDPGLGLRLIYFSYDVKMKEKGDIPEGYSVSREKKERFSLILESASTNQTSMYLCASSLGTGGNQPQHFGDGTRLSIL.

This chain joins TRBV2 and TRBJ2-3; 8 bases match TRBD1. The CDR3 totals 14 residues. V lost 7 bases, J lost 2 bases, and 5 bases stayed unmatched. The germline V gene has CDR1 SNHLY and CDR2 FYNNEI. The CDR3 sequence is CASNRGSLTDTQYF. For the CDR3, the DNA is TGTGCCAGCAACAGGGGGAGCCTCACAGATACGCAGTATTTT.